A selection of T cell receptor beta chains follows, all from one sample in a study of cytomegalovirus exposure and HLA in healthy donors. Here immunoSEQ multiplex PCR was the method, and the copy in TCRdb shows in-frame clones only, minus some. This table holds about 90,000 clones, just over 65% found once. The sample taken for sequencing was PBMCs. These receptors all stem from a man younger than 45 in good health and CMV-seronegative. The CDR3 runs from the conserved cysteine through the conserved F or W.

j_call	v_call	cdr3_aa
TRBJ2-2	TRBV4-2	CASSQDTPSSGGTGELFF
TRBJ1-3	TRBV7-2	CASSSDIKGFGNTIYF
TRBJ2-2	TRBV6-6	CSSSYSTQGTGELFF
TRBJ1-5	TRBV2	CASSGTGKGGNQPQHF
TRBJ1-1	TRBV4-2	CASSRSRQGSSEAFF
TRBJ1-2	TRBV7-9	CASSLLPDYGYTF
TRBJ2-3	TRBV9	CASSVLAGGSTDTQYF
TRBJ2-7	TRBV5-6	CASSGAGQGNEQYF
TRBJ2-2	TRBV27	CASSLATGSGTGELFF
TRBJ1-1	TRBV13	CASSNTGFGRVVTEAFF
TRBJ1-4	TRBV6-1	CASSEAPRGQATNEKLFF
TRBJ2-5	TRBV25-1	CASRQGARETQYF
TRBJ1-1	TRBV5-1	CASRFDTPLTEAFF
TRBJ1-5	TRBV5-1	CASSLGEGGGPQHF
TRBJ1-2	TRBV19	CASSIVFGDNYGYTF
TRBJ2-3	TRBV10-3	CAIGPKLAGGPEDGDTQYF
TRBJ1-2	TRBV4-2	CASSQSGQGFGDGYTF
TRBJ2-2	TRBV27	CASSSAAGGMPGELFF
TRBJ2-3	TRBV14	CASSPRGGPADTQYF